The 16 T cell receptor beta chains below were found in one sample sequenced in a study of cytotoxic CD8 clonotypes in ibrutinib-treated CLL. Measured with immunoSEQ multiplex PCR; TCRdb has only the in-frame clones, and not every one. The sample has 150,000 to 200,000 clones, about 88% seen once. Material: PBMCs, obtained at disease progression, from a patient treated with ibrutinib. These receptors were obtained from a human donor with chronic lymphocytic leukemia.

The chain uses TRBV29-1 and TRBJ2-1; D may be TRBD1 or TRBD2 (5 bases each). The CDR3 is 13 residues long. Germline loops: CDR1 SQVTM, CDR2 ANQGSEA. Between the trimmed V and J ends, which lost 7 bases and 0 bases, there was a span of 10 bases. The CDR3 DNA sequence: TGCAGCGGGGGACGTAACTCCTACAATGAGCAGTTCTTC. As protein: CSGGRNSYNEQFF.

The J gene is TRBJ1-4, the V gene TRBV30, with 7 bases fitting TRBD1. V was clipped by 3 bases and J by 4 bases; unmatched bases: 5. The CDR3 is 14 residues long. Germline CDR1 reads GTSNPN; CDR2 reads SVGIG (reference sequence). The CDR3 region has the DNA TGTGCCTGGAGAGGGACAGTGAATAATGAAAAACTGTTTTTT. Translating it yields CAWRGTVNNEKLFF.

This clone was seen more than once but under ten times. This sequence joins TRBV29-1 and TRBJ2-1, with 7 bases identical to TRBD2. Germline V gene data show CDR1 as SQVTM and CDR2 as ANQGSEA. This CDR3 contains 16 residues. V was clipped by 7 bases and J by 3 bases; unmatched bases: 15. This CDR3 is CSAWFGGLGIYNEQFF. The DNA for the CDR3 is TGCAGCGCCTGGTTTGGTGGACTAGGCATCTACAATGAGCAGTTCTTC.

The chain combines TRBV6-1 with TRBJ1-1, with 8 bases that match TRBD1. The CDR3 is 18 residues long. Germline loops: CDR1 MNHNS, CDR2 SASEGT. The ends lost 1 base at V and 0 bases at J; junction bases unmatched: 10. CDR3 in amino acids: CASSEGFKDRVMNTEAFF. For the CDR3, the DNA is TGTGCCAGCAGTGAAGGTTTCAAGGACAGGGTCATGAACACTGAAGCTTTCTTT.

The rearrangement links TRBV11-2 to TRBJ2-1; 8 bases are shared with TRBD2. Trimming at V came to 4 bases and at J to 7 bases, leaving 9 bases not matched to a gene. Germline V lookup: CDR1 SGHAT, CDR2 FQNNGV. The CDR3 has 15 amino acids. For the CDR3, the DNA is TGTGCCAGCAGCTACGGGAGGGCCTGGGGAAATGAGCAGTTCTTC. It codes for CASSYGRAWGNEQFF.

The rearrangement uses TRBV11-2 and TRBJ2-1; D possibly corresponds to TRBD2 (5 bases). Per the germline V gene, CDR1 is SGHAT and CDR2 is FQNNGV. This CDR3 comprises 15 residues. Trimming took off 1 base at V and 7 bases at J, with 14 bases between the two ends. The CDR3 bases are TGTGCCAGCAGCTTAGTTAATAGCGTGGGAAATGAGCAGTTCTTC. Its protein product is CASSLVNSVGNEQFF.

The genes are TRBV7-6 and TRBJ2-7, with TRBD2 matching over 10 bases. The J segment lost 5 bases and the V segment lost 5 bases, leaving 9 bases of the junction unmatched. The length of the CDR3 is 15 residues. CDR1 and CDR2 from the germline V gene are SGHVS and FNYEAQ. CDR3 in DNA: TGTGCCAGCAGCCGTACTAGCGGGATAGTTAACGAGCAGTACTTC. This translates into CASSRTSGIVNEQYF.

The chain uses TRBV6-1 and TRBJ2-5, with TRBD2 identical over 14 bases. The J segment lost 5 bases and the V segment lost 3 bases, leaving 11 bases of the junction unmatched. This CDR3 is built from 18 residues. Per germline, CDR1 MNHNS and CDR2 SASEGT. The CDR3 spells CASSEARGTSGRGETQYF. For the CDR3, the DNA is TGTGCCAGCAGTGAGGCCCGAGGGACTAGCGGGAGAGGGGAGACCCAGTACTTC.

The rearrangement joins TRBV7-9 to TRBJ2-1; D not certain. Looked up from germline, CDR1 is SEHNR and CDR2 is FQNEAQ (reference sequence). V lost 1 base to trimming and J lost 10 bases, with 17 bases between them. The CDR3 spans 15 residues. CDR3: CASSLVKPPGWEQFF. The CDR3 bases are TGTGCCAGCAGCTTAGTTAAACCCCCCGGGTGGGAGCAGTTCTTC.

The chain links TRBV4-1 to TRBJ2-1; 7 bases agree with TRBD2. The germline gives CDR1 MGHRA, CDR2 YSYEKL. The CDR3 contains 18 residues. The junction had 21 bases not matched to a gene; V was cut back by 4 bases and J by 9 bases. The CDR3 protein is CASSPPPPGLQQSSEQFF. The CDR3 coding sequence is TGCGCCAGCAGCCCGCCACCTCCGGGACTACAACAAAGCAGTGAGCAGTTCTTC.

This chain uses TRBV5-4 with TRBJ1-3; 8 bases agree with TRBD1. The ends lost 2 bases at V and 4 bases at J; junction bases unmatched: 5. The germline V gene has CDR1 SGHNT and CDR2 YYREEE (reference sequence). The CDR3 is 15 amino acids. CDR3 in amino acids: CASSFSQGAGNTIYF. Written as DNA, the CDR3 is TGTGCCAGCAGCTTCTCCCAGGGGGCCGGAAACACCATATATTTT.

The chain's CDR3 is CASSFWAGAGEQYF. The CDR3 DNA follows: TGTGCCAGCAGTTTCTGGGCAGGGGCGGGGGAGCAGTACTTC. The rearrangement joins TRBV27 to TRBJ2-7; D is tentatively TRBD1 or TRBD2 (6 bases each). V gave up 3 bases and J gave up 7 bases, with 16 bases separating them. Germline V lookup: CDR1 MNHEY, CDR2 SMNVEV (reference sequence). CDR3 length: 14 residues.

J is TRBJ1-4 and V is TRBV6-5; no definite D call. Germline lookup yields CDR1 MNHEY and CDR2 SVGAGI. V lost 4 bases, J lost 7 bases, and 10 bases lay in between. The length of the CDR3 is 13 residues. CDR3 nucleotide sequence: TGTGCCAGCAGTTCCGGGCTCAGTGAAAAACTGTTTTTT. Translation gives CASSSGLSEKLFF.

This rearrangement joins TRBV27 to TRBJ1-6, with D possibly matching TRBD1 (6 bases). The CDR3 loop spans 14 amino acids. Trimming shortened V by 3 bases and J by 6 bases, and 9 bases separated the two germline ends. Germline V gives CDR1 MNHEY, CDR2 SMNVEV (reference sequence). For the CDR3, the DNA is TGTGCCAGCAGTTTCCGACAGGCTAATTCACCCCTCCACTTT. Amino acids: CASSFRQANSPLHF.

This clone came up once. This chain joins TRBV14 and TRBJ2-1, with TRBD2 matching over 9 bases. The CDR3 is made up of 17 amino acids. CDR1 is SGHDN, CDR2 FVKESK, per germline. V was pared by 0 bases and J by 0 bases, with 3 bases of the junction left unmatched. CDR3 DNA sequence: TGTGCCAGCAGCCAAGATCCTAGCGGGATCTCCTACAATGAGCAGTTCTTC. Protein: CASSQDPSGISYNEQFF. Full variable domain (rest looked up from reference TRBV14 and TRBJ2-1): EAGVTQFPSHSVIEKGQTVTLRCDPISGHDNLYWYRRVMGKEIKFLLHFVKESKQDESGMPNNRFLAERTGGTYSTLKVQPAELEDSGVYFCASSQDPSGISYNEQFFGPGTRLTVL.

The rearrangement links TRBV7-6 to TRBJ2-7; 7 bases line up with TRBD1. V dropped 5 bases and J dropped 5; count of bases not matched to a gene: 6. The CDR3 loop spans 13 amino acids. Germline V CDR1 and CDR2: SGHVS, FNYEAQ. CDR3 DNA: TGTGCCAGCAGCACCATACAGGGGAACGAGCAGTACTTC. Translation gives CASSTIQGNEQYF.